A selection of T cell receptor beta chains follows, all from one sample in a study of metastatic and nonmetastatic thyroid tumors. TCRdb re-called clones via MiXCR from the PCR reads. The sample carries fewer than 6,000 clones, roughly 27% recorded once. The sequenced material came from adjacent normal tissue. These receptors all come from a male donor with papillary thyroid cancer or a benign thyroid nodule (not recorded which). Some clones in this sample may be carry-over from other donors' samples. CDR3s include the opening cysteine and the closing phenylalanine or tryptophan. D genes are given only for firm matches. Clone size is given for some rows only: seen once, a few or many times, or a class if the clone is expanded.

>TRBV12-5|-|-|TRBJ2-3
CAWGPPTTDTQYF
TGTGCCTGGGGCCCACCAACGACAGATACGCAGTATTTT
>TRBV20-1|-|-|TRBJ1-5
CSAAILNSNQPQHF
TGCAGTGCCGCAATCCTAAATAGCAATCAGCCCCAGCATTTT
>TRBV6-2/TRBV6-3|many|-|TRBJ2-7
CASSYPLFGTGRFYEQYF
TGTGCCAGCAGTTACCCCCTATTTGGTACAGGGAGATTTTACGAGCAGTACTTC
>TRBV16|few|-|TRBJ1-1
CASSGLSHTEAFF
TGTGCCAGCAGTGGTCTATCGCACACTGAAGCTTTCTTT
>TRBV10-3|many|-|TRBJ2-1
CAISETDNEQFF
TGTGCCATCAGTGAAACAGACAATGAGCAGTTCTTC
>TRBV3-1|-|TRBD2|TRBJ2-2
CASSPPGLAGISYTGELFF
TGTGCCAGCAGCCCGCCCGGACTAGCGGGAATTTCTTACACCGGGGAGCTGTTTTTT
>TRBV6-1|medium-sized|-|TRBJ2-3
CASREGPSAFTDTQYF
TGTGCCAGCAGGGAAGGTCCGAGTGCCTTCACAGATACGCAGTATTTT
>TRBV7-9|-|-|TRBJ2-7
CASSLSVAYEQYF
TGTGCCAGCAGCTTATCAGTTGCCTACGAGCAGTACTTC
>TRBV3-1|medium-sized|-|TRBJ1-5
CASSQWGGGDHQPQHF
TGTGCCAGCAGCCAATGGGGAGGGGGAGATCATCAGCCCCAGCATTTT
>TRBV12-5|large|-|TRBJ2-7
CASGLERVYEQYF
TGTGCTAGTGGTTTGGAGAGGGTCTACGAGCAGTACTTC
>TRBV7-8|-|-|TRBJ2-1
CASSVGTYNEQFF
TGTGCCAGCAGCGTAGGGACCTACAATGAGCAGTTCTTC
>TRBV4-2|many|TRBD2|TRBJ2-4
CASSQGGGRRSVRDIQYF
TGTGCCAGCAGCCAAGGTGGCGGGAGAAGGTCTGTTAGGGACATTCAGTACTTC
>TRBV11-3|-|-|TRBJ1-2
CASSLVKGYGYTF
TGTGCCAGCAGCTTGGTGAAGGGCTATGGCTACACCTTC
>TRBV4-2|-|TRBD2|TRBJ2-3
CASSQDERGGATDTQYF
TGTGCCAGCAGCCAAGATGAGCGCGGGGGGGCCACAGATACGCAGTATTTT
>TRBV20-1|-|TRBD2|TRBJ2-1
CSARASGGAYNEQFF
TGCAGTGCTAGGGCTAGCGGGGGCGCTTACAATGAGCAGTTCTTC
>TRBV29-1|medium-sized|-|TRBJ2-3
CSVDEGSDTQYF
TGCAGCGTTGACGAGGGGTCGGATACGCAGTATTTT
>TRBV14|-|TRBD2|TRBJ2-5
CASSLTSRETQYF
TGTGCCAGCAGCCTGACTAGCCGGGAGACCCAGTACTTC
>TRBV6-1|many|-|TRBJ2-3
CASSERWAGLGTDTQYF
TGTGCCAGCAGTGAAAGGTGGGCAGGGTTAGGGACAGATACGCAGTATTTT
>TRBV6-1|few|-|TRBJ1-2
CASRPIDGHYGYTF
TGTGCCAGCAGACCCATCGACGGGCACTATGGCTACACCTTC
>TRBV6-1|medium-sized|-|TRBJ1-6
CASTGGRANNSPLHF
TGTGCCAGCACTGGGGGCAGGGCAAATAATTCACCCCTCCACTTT
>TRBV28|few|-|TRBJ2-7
CASLRQRPYEQYF
TGTGCCAGCCTCCGACAGCGGCCCTACGAGCAGTACTTC
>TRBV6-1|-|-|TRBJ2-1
CASSESRFDEQFF
TGTGCCAGCAGTGAAAGCCGCTTTGATGAGCAGTTCTTC
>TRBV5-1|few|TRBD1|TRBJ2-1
CASSLEGRGQDEQFF
TGCGCCAGCAGCTTGGAGGGCAGGGGGCAGGATGAGCAGTTCTTC
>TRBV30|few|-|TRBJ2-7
CAWSVKQYEQYF
TGTGCCTGGAGTGTCAAACAATACGAGCAGTACTTC
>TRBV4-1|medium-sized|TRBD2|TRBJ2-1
CASSQGGEQFF
TGCGCCAGCAGCCAGGGAGGGGAGCAGTTCTTC
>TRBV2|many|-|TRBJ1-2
CASSEGGKTGYTF
TGTGCCAGCAGTGAGGGGGGTAAAACGGGCTACACCTTC
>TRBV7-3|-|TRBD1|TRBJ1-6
CASSFLNGQGVSPLHF
TGTGCCAGCAGCTTCCTCAATGGACAGGGGGTTTCACCCCTCCACTTT
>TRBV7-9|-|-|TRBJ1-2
CASSPRRDTEYGYTF
TGTGCCAGCTCCCCCAGGAGGGACACGGAATATGGCTACACCTTC
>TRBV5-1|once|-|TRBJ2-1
CASSVNGGLSQQFF
TGCGCCAGCAGCGTGAACGGGGGACTGAGTCAGCAGTTCTTC
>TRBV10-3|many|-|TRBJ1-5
CAIGTGDSNQPQHF
TGTGCCATCGGGACCGGTGATAGCAATCAGCCCCAGCATTTT
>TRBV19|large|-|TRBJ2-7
CASQDNSYEQYF
TGTGCCAGCCAGGACAACTCCTACGAGCAGTACTTC
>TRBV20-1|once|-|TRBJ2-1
CSASITGGLANEQFF
TGCAGTGCTAGCATCACTGGGGGGCTGGCAAATGAGCAGTTCTTC
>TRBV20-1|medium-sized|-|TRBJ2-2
CSARVTGTGELFF
TGCAGTGCTAGAGTCACCGGGACAGGGGAGCTGTTTTTT
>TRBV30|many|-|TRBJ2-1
CAWSGDRGYNEQFF
TGTGCCTGGAGCGGAGATCGTGGGTACAATGAGCAGTTCTTC
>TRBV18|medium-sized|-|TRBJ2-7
CASSPRGLGWLRHEQYF
TGTGCCAGCTCACCACGAGGATTGGGATGGTTACGCCACGAGCAGTACTTC
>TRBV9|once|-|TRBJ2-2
CASSPRLLWVTGELFF
TGTGCCAGCAGCCCCCGTTTGTTGTGGGTCACCGGGGAGCTGTTTTTT
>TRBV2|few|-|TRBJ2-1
CASSGGGSSYNEQFF
TGTGCCAGCAGTGGAGGAGGAAGCTCCTACAATGAGCAGTTCTTC
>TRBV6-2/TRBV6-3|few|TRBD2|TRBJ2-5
CASSTDGGDRETQYF
TGTGCCAGCAGTACCGACGGGGGGGATCGAGAGACCCAGTACTTC
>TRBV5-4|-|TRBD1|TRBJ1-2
CASSINRGQGYGYTF
TGCGCCAGCAGCATTAACAGGGGGCAGGGCTATGGCTACACCTTC
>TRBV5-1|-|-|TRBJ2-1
CASSFPSGGGFNEQFF
TGCGCCAGCAGCTTCCCTAGCGGAGGGGGCTTCAATGAGCAGTTCTTC
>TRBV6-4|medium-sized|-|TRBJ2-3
CASSDSAGSTDTQYF
TGTGCCAGCAGTGACTCTGCTGGCTCTACAGATACGCAGTATTTT
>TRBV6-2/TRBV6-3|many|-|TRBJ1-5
CASTKDGANQPQHF
TGTGCCAGCACCAAGGACGGTGCTAATCAGCCCCAGCATTTT